This T cell receptor beta chain was identified during a study of beta chain features in type 1 diabetes. cDNA synthesis used the whole RNA isolate, giving expressed TCRB sequences. The repertoire was sequenced with immunoSEQ multiplex PCR; TCRdb's copy has only in-frame clones and lacks some. This table has about 350,000 clones, 15% to 20% appearing once. This clone was observed a handful of times. Antigen specificity is unknown. Whole-study results and caveats: Patients with type 1 diabetes carried fewer insertions and had more deletions at their VDJ junctions.

Germline V gene data show CDR1 as SQVTM and CDR2 as ANQGSEA. The CDR3 is 13 amino acids. Unmatched junction bases numbered 4, after V lost 5 bases and J lost 6 bases. The sample was naive CD4+ T cells from blood. This clonotype originated in a young woman in good health. The V and J genes are TRBV29-1 and TRBJ1-4; 9 bases map to TRBD1. The CDR3 loop reads CSVKQGADEKLFF. The CDR3 bases are TGCAGCGTTAAACAGGGGGCTGATGAAAAACTGTTTTTT.